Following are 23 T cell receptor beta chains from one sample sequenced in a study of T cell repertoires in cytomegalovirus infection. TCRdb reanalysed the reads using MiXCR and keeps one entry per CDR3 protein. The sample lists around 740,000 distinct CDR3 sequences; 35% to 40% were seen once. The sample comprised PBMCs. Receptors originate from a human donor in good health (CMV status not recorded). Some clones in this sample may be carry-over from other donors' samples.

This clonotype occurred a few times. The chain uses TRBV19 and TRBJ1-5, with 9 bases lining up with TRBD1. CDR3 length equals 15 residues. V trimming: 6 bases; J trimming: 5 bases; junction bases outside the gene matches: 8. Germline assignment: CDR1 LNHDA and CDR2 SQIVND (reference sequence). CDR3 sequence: CASRGQGRGDQPQHF. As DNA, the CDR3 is TGTGCCAGTAGGGGACAGGGAAGAGGAGATCAGCCCCAGCATTTT.

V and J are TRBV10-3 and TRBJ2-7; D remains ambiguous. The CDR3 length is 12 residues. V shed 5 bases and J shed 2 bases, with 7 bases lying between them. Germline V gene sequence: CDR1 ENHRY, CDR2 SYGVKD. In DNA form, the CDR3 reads TGTGCCATCAGTAACAGAGCCTACGAGCAGTACTTC. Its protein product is CAISNRAYEQYF.

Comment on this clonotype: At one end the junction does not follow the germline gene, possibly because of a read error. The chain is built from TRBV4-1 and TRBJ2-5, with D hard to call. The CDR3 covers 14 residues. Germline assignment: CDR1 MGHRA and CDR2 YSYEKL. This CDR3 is CASSQGSGWETQYF. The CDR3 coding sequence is TGTGCCAGCAGCCAAGGGTCGGGCTGGGAGACCCAGTACTTC.

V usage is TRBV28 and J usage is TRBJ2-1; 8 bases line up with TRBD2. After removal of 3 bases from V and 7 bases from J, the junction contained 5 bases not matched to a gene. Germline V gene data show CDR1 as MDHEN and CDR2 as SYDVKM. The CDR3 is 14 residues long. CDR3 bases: TGTGCCAGCAGTTTTCTTGGGACTAGTAATGAGCAGTTCTTC. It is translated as CASSFLGTSNEQFF.

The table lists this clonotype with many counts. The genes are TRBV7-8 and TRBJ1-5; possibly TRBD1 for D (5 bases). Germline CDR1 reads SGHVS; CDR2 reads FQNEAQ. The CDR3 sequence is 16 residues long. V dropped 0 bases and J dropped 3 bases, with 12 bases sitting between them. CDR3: CASSLASGTPNQPQHF. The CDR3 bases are TGTGCCAGCAGCTTAGCGTCAGGGACCCCCAATCAGCCCCAGCATTTT.

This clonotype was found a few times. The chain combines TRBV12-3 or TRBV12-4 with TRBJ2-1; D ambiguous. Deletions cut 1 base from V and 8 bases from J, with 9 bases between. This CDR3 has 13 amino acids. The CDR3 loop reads CASSLVSADEQFF. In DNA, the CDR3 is TGTGCCAGCAGTTTAGTGTCGGCGGATGAGCAGTTCTTC.

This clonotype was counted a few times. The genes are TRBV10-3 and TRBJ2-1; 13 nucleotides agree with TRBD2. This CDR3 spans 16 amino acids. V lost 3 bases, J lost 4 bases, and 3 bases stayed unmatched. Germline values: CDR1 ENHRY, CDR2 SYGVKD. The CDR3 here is CAISETSGGAYNEQFF. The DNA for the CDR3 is TGTGCCATCAGTGAAACTAGCGGGGGGGCTTACAATGAGCAGTTCTTC.

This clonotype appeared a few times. CDR3 coding DNA: TGTGCCAGCAGTGGGCGGGGGGCCACTGAAGCTTTCTTT. Encoded protein: CASSGRGATEAFF. The V gene is TRBV2, the J gene TRBJ1-1; D possibly corresponds to TRBD1 (6 bases). CDR3 length: 13 residues. CDR1 SNHLY and CDR2 FYNNEI come from the germline V gene. Trimming took off 4 bases at V and 4 bases at J, with 10 bases between the two ends.

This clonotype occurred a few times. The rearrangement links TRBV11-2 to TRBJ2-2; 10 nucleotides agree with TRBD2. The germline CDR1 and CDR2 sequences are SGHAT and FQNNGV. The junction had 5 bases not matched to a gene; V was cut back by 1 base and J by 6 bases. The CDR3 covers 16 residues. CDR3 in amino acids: CASSLVTAGGAGELFF. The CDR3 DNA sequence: TGTGCCAGCAGCTTAGTCACAGCGGGGGGGGCCGGGGAGCTGTTTTTT.

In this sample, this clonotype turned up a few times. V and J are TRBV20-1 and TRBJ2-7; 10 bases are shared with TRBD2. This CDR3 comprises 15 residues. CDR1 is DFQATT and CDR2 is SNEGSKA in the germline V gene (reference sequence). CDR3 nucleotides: TGCAGCTACTCGGGGCTAGCGGGAGTCGGGGGTGAGCAGTACTTC. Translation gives CSYSGLAGVGGEQYF.

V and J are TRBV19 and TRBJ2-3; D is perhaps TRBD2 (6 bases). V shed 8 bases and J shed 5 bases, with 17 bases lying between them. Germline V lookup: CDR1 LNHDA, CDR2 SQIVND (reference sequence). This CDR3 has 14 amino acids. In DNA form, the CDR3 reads TGTGCCAGTGGACCGGGACTTTCCTTAGATACGCAGTATTTT. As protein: CASGPGLSLDTQYF.

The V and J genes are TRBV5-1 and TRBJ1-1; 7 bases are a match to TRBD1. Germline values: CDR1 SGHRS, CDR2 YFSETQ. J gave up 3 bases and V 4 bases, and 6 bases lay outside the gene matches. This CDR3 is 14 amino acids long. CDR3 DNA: TGCGCCAGCAGCCTGCAGGGGGTGGACACTGAAGCTTTCTTT. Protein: CASSLQGVDTEAFF.

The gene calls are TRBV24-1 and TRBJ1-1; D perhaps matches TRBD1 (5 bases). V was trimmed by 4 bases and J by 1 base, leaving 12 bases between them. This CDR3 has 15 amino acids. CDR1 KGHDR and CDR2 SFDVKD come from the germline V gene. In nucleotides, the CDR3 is TGTGCCACCAGTGACTCCGGGACGAAGAACACTGAAGCTTTCTTT. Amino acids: CATSDSGTKNTEAFF.

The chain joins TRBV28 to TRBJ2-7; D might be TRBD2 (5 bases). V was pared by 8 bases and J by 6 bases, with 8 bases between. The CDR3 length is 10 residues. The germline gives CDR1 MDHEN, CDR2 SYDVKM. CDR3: CASGRGEQYF. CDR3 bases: TGTGCCAGCGGCCGGGGCGAGCAGTACTTC.

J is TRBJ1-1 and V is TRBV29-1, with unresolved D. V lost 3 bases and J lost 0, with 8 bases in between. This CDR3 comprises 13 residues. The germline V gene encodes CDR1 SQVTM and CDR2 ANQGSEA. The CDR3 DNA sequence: TGCAGCGTTGATTTCGATGTGAACACTGAAGCTTTCTTT. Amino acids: CSVDFDVNTEAFF.

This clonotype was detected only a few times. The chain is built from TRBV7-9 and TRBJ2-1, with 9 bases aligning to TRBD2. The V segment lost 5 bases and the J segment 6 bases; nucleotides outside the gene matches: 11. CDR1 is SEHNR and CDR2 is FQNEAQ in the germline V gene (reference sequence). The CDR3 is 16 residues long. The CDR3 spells CASSPLAGETRNEQFF. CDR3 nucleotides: TGTGCCAGCAGCCCCTTAGCGGGAGAGACCCGCAATGAGCAGTTCTTC. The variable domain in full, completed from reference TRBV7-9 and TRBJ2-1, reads DTGVSQNPRHKITKRGQNVTFRCDPISEHNRLYWYRQTLGQGPEFLTYFQNEAQLEKSRLLSDRFSAERPKGSFSTLEIQRTEQGDSAMYLCASSPLAGETRNEQFFGPGTRLTVL.

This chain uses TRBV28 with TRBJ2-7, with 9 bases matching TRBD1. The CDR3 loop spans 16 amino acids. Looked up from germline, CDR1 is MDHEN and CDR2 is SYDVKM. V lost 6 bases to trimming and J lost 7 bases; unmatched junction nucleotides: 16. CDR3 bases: TGTGCCAGCAGAATATCAGGCGGACAGGGGTTAGGAGAGCAGTACTTC. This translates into CASRISGGQGLGEQYF. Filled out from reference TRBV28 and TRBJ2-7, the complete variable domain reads DVKVTQSSRYLVKRTGEKVFLECVQDMDHENMFWYRQDPGLGLRLIYFSYDVKMKEKGDIPEGYSVSREKKERFSLILESASTNQTSMYLCASRISGGQGLGEQYFGPGTRLTVT.

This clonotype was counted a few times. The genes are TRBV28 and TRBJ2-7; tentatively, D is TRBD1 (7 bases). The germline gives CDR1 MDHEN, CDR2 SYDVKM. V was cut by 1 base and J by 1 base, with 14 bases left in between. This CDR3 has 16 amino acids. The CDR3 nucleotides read TGTGCCAGCAGTTTATCCCCGGCGGGACAGTCCTACGAGCAGTACTTC. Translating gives CASSLSPAGQSYEQYF.

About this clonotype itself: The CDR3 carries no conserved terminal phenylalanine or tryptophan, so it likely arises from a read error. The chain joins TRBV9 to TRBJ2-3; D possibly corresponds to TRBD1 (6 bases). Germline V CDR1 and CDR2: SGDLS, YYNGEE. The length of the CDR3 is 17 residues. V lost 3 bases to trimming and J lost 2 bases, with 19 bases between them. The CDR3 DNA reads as TGTGCCAGCAGCGGTAGGTTAGTGGGGGCGGTCACAGATACGCAGTATTTG. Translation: CASSGRLVGAVTDTQYL.

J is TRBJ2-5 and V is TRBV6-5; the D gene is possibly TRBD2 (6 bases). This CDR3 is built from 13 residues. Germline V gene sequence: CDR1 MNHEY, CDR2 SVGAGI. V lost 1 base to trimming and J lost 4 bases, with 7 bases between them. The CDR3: CASSYWGGETQYF. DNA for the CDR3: TGTGCCAGCAGTTACTGGGGAGGAGAGACCCAGTACTTC.

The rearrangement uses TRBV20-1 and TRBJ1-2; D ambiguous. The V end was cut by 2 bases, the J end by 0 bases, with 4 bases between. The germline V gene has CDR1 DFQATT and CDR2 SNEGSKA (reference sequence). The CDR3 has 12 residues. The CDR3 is CSARPANYGYTF. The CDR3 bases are TGCAGTGCTAGACCGGCTAACTATGGCTACACCTTC.

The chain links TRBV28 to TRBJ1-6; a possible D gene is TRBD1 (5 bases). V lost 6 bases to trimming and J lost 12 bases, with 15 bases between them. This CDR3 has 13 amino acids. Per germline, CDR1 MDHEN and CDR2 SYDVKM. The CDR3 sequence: CASSGAIILPLHF. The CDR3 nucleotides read TGTGCCAGCAGCGGGGCTATAATTCTACCCCTCCACTTT. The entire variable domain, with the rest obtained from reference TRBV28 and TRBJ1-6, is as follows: DVKVTQSSRYLVKRTGEKVFLECVQDMDHENMFWYRQDPGLGLRLIYFSYDVKMKEKGDIPEGYSVSREKKERFSLILESASTNQTSMYLCASSGAIILPLHFGNGTRLTVT.

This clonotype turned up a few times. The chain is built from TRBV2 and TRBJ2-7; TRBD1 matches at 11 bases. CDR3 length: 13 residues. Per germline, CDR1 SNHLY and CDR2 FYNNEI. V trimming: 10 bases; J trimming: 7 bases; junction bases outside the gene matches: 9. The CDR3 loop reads CAIEDRGPREQYF. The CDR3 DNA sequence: TGTGCCATCGAGGACAGGGGGCCGCGGGAGCAGTACTTC. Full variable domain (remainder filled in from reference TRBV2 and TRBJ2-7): EPEVTQTPSHQVTQMGQEVILRCVPISNHLYFYWYRQILGQKVEFLVSFYNNEISEKSEIFDDQFSVERPDGSNFTLKIRSTKLEDSAMYFCAIEDRGPREQYFGPGTRLTVT.